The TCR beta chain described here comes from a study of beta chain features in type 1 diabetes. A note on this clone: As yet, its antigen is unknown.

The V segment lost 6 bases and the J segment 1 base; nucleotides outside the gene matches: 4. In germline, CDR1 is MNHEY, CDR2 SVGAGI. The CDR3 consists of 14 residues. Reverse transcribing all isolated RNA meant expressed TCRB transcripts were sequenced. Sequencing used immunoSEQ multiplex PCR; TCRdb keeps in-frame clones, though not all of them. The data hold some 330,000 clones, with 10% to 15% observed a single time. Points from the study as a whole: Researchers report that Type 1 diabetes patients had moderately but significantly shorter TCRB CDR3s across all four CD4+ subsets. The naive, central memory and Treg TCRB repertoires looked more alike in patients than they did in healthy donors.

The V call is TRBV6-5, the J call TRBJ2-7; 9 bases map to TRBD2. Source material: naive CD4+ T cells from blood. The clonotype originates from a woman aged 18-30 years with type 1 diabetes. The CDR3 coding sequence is TGTGCCAGCAGCCTGGGACTAGCATCCTACGAGCAGTACTTC. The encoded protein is CASSLGLASYEQYF.